This T cell receptor (beta chain) was sequenced for a study of graft-versus-host responses after intestinal transplantation. Only a few counts were recorded for this clone. Stimulators, 200,000 irradiated and violet-dye-labeled cells, were plated with 200,000 CFSE-labeled responder cells. The CDR3 has 15 amino acids. V dropped 7 bases and J dropped 5; count of bases not matched to a gene: 8. The germline gives CDR1 MNHEY, CDR2 SVGAGI. Repertoires were generated with immunoSEQ multiplex PCR, while TCRdb's copy carries only in-frame clones and drops some. The sample lists some 3,700 clones, about 43% occurring once.

This chain links TRBV6-5 with TRBJ2-2, with 9 nucleotides matching TRBD2. The origin of this receptor is a human patient who was an organ donor for intestinal transplantation. This sample comprised alloreactive CD8+ T cells from a mixed lymphocyte reaction culture, obtained before transplantation. Subset specified: CFSE-low proliferating T cells sorted from approximately 6-day pre-transplant mixed lymphocyte reaction (GvH or HvG direction). CDR3 amino acids: CASTFLAGGTGELFF. The DNA of the CDR3 is TGTGCCAGCACTTTCCTGGCGGGAGGGACCGGGGAGCTGTTTTTT.